Listed below are T cell receptor beta chains from one sample, sequenced in a study of shared clonotypes between healthy human individuals. Profiling relied on immunoSEQ multiplex PCR, and the TCRdb table lists in-frame clones only, not all of them. Of approximately 2.5 million clones listed, about 92% are singletons. What was sequenced was naive CD4+ T cells sorted from blood. The origin of the receptors is a man aged 18-30 years in good health. CDR3s include the opening cysteine and the closing phenylalanine or tryptophan. The D gene is left open where the match is weak. A row's size may be missing; if present it is once, few, many or a size class.

j_call v_call d_call clone_size cdr3_nt cdr3_aa
TRBJ2-7 TRBV9 TRBD2 NA TGTGCCAGCAGCGTTAGTGGCCTAGCGGGTACCTACGAGCAGTACTTC CASSVSGLAGTYEQYF
TRBJ1-3 TRBV19 NA NA TGTGCCAGTAGTATTGTCGGACAGTCGAGACCTGGGACGGGATATTTT CASSIVGQSRPGTGYF
TRBJ2-2 TRBV6-5 NA NA TGTGCCAGCAAAGGGGTGCAGGGGATCGGCGGGGAGCTGTTTTTT CASKGVQGIGGELFF
TRBJ2-1 TRBV6-1 NA NA TGTGCCAGCAGCCGTTCCCGGAATGAGCAGTTCTTC CASSRSRNEQFF
TRBJ2-7 TRBV19 NA NA TGTGCCAGTAGTGCCTCTAGGAAAGGACCAGGGGAGGAGCAGTACTTC CASSASRKGPGEEQYF
TRBJ2-3 TRBV5-4 NA NA TGTGCCAGCAGGGCCGCAGGGATGGATACGCAGTATTTT CASRAAGMDTQYF
TRBJ2-7 TRBV7-2 NA NA TGTGCCAGCAGCTTAGTCGGTTCGAGTAGCTCCTACGAGCAGTACTTC CASSLVGSSSSYEQYF
TRBJ2-5 TRBV28 TRBD2 NA TGTGCCAGCAGTTCGACGGGACTACCCACAGAGACCCAGTACTTC CASSSTGLPTETQYF
TRBJ2-5 TRBV7-2 NA NA TGTGCCAGCAGCTTAGTAGGAGGGGCAGGAGAGACCCAGTACTTC CASSLVGGAGETQYF
TRBJ2-7 TRBV25-1 TRBD1 NA TGTGCCAGCAGGGGACAGGGGTACCACGAGCAGTACTTC CASRGQGYHEQYF
TRBJ1-6 TRBV6-1 NA NA TGTGCCAGCAGTCCAGGGAATGATAATTCACCCCTCCACTTT CASSPGNDNSPLHF
TRBJ2-3 TRBV6-1 NA NA TGTGCCAGCTCCTCGGGGGATAGCACAGATACGCAGTATTTT CASSSGDSTDTQYF
TRBJ1-5 TRBV2 TRBD1 once TGTGCCAGCAGCACGGGACAGGGAGAGAATCAGCCCCAGCATTTT CASSTGQGENQPQHF
TRBJ2-3 TRBV6-5 NA NA TGTGCCAGCAGTGGGGACGGACTCCCACTAGATACGCAGTATTTT CASSGDGLPLDTQYF
TRBJ2-3 TRBV18 NA NA TGTGCCAGCTCACCATTGGACACATCTAGCACAGATACGCAGTATTTT CASSPLDTSSTDTQYF
TRBJ2-5 TRBV15 TRBD1 NA TGTGCCACCAGCAGACTCCGGGACAGGGAAGAGACCCAGTACTTC CATSRLRDREETQYF
TRBJ2-5 TRBV19 TRBD1 NA TGTGCCAGTAGCCGACAGGGGGCTAAATGGGAGACCCAGTACTTC CASSRQGAKWETQYF
TRBJ2-7 TRBV27 NA NA TGTGCCAGCAGTTTGGGGCCGGGCCGTACCCCCTACGAGCAGTACTTC CASSLGPGRTPYEQYF
TRBJ2-1 TRBV5-1 NA once TGCGCCAGCAGCCGTTGGGACTTAGGGGGATTGGGTGAGCAGTTCTTC CASSRWDLGGLGEQFF
TRBJ1-2 TRBV5-1 TRBD1 NA TGCGCCAGCAGCTACGGACCCCGGGACAGGAGGGATGGCTACACCTTC CASSYGPRDRRDGYTF
TRBJ1-2 TRBV5-1 TRBD1 NA TGCGCCAGCAGCTCAACAGGGGGGATTAACTATGGCTACACCTTC CASSSTGGINYGYTF
TRBJ1-1 TRBV2 NA NA TGTGCCAGCAGTGGACGGAAAACTGAAGCTTTCTTT CASSGRKTEAFF
TRBJ1-4 TRBV6-1 NA NA TGTGCCAGCAGTGAAGGGGGGAGCCGGGAAAAACTGTTTTTT CASSEGGSREKLFF
TRBJ1-3 TRBV11-2 NA once TGTGCCAGCAGCTTAGAAAGTAGGAGAAACACCATATATTTT CASSLESRRNTIYF
TRBJ1-3 TRBV5-1 NA NA TGCGCCAGCAGCTTCGGACATTTGACACAGGACACCATATATTTT CASSFGHLTQDTIYF
TRBJ1-3 TRBV19 NA NA TGTGCCAGTAGCACAGGGATTCCTGGAAACACCATATATTTT CASSTGIPGNTIYF
TRBJ2-7 TRBV10-3 NA NA TGTGCCATCAGTGTTACCAGGGACCTGGGAGAGCAGTACTTC CAISVTRDLGEQYF
TRBJ1-5 TRBV28 NA NA TGTGCCAGCAGTTTGGTTAATCAGCCCCAGCATTTT CASSLVNQPQHF
TRBJ2-7 TRBV6-4 TRBD1 NA TGTGCCAGCATTAACTGGGGACAGGGTTCTTCCGAGCAGTACTTC CASINWGQGSSEQYF
TRBJ2-7 TRBV7-2 TRBD2 NA TGTGCCAGCAGCTTATCCCCCGGGACTAGCATCGGGGAGCAGTACTTC CASSLSPGTSIGEQYF
TRBJ2-7 TRBV7-8 NA NA TGTGCCAGCAGCTTCGAACCCCACAGGGCCTACGAGCAGTACTTC CASSFEPHRAYEQYF
TRBJ2-1 TRBV19 TRBD2 NA TGTGCCAGTAGCCGGGAGAGCGGGAGGGCCAATGAGCAGTTCTTC CASSRESGRANEQFF
TRBJ1-1 TRBV5-6 NA NA TGTGCCAGCAGGTGGGACTATTTGAACACTGAAGCTTTCTTT CASRWDYLNTEAFF
TRBJ2-3 TRBV27 NA NA TGTGCCAGCAGTTTGTCGGCACGGGGCACAGATACGCAGTATTTT CASSLSARGTDTQYF
TRBJ2-6 TRBV11-2 NA NA TGTGCCAGCAGCTCTGCCGGCGGTGGGGCCAACGTCCTGACTTTC CASSSAGGGANVLTF
TRBJ1-2 TRBV7-9 NA NA TGTGCCAGCAGCTTAGTGGCGGTAAACTATGGCTACACCTTC CASSLVAVNYGYTF
TRBJ1-2 TRBV18 NA NA TGTGCCAGCTCACCACTTACGGGGGAAGTCAGACATGGCTACACCTTC CASSPLTGEVRHGYTF
TRBJ2-7 TRBV28 TRBD1 NA TGTGCCAGCAGGGGACAGAGCTACGAGCAGTACTTC CASRGQSYEQYF
TRBJ2-1 TRBV7-9 NA NA TGTGCCAGCAGTTACACCGGGGTCTACAATGAGCAGTTCTTC CASSYTGVYNEQFF
TRBJ1-1 TRBV11-2 NA NA TGTGCCAGCAGCTCTCGCCGGGGGATGAACACTGAAGCTTTCTTT CASSSRRGMNTEAFF
TRBJ2-3 TRBV7-2 NA NA TGTGCCAGCAGCTTAGCCGAACTGAGCACAGATACGCAGTATTTT CASSLAELSTDTQYF
TRBJ2-1 TRBV19 TRBD2 NA TGTGCCAGTAGTATAGGGGGCCGAGCGGGGAATGAGCAGTTCTTC CASSIGGRAGNEQFF
TRBJ1-2 TRBV7-2 NA NA TGTGCCAGCAGCTTAGGGGGCTCTAACTATGGCTACACCTTC CASSLGGSNYGYTF
TRBJ1-5 TRBV18 TRBD1 NA TGTGCCAGCTCAGCCTCGGACAGGGGGCCTGGGGGATGGAGCAATCAGCCCCAGCATTTT CASSASDRGPGGWSNQPQHF
TRBJ2-3 TRBV7-2 NA NA TGTGCCAGCAGCCAACAGGGAACAGATACGCAGTATTTT CASSQQGTDTQYF